This TCR beta chain stems from a study of cytomegalovirus exposure and HLA in healthy donors. The protocol was immunoSEQ multiplex PCR, while the TCRdb copy is restricted to in-frame clones and leaves out a portion. The data contain approximately 200,000 clones, roughly 82% of them singletons. The length of the CDR3 is 14 residues. The junction had 7 bases not matched to a gene; V was cut back by 4 bases and J by 8 bases. The germline V gene encodes CDR1 SGHNT and CDR2 YYREEE (reference sequence). J is TRBJ1-1 and V is TRBV5-4; TRBD1 aligns across 11 bases. Sequenced sample: PBMCs. This receptor was taken from a woman in her twenties or thirties in good health and CMV-seropositive. CDR3 DNA: TGTGCCAGCAGCGTGGACAGGGGGCGAGTGGAAGCTTTCTTT. It yields the protein CASSVDRGRVEAFF.